Sequencing of this T cell receptor beta chain was carried out in a study of blood T cell repertoires in COVID-19. Overall study context: There were acute and convalescent COVID-19 samples, and they came from the United States, Italy and Spain.

Trimming took 7 bases from V and 6 from J, leaving 12 bases between them. CDR3 length: 13 residues. Germline CDR1 reads MNHNY; CDR2 reads SVGAGI (reference sequence). Authors' processing steps: Cell counts per sample came from amplifying reference gene primers. Assay used: immunoSEQ multiplex PCR; TCRdb lists only in-frame clones, some missing. V and J calls and clone size are copied from that table; D and trimming were computed from the DNA. The data contain approximately 140,000 clones, about 85% of them singletons. The material sequenced was peripheral blood. The chain employs TRBV6-6 and TRBJ2-2, with a possible D match to TRBD1 (6 bases). The source is a human donor with COVID-19, enrolled during active disease. The donor label of this sample is uncertain. Here the CDR3 DNA reads TGTGCCAGCATCCGAACAGGGTCCGGGGAGCTGTTTTTT. Translated, it gives CASIRTGSGELFF.